The 20 T cell receptor beta chains in this list originate from one sample, sequenced in a study of T cells in Graves' hyperthyroidism and ophthalmopathy (dated by TCRdb to 2018 to 2020). The library was generated by multiplex PCR. The sequencing machine was an Illumina HiSeq 2000. TCR beta CDR3 regions were amplified from RNA transcripts. A first-round RT-PCR of the TCR CDR3 used the HTBI primer set with the Qiagen OneStep RT-PCR kit. TCRdb trimmed public reads at Q25 via fastp, called clones via MiXCR and kept in-frame beta chains. When rows share a CDR3 protein, they turn into one entry using the most common DNA and genes. The sample has under 400,000 distinct CDR3 sequences on record, roughly 25% of them singletons. Together, the top ten hold less than 75% of the sample. The specimen sequenced was blood. These TCRs come from a man aged 45-60 years with Graves' hyperthyroidism.

For this clonotype: It may be a read error: a sequence one base away is much more abundant. V usage is TRBV29-1 and J usage is TRBJ2-1; 10 bases are shared with TRBD2. The CDR3 is made up of 14 amino acids. The germline CDR1 and CDR2 sequences are SQVTM and ANQGSEA. The CDR3 reads CSVPSGSVYNEQSF. CDR3 bases: TGCAGCGTCCCTAGCGGGAGCGTCTACAATGAGCAGTCCTTC.

This chain links TRBV7-9 with TRBJ2-3, with D maybe TRBD1 (6 bases). CDR3 size: 15 residues. The germline V and J ends were trimmed by 5 bases and 3 bases, with 15 bases remaining between them. The V gene's germline CDR1 is SEHNR and CDR2 FQNEAQ (reference sequence). The CDR3 loop is CASSINRVGTDTQYF. CDR3 DNA sequence: TGTGCCAGCAGCATCAACAGGGTAGGGACAGATACGCAGTATTTT.

This clonotype turned up a few times. J is TRBJ2-7 and V is TRBV15; 8 bases agree with TRBD2. Unmatched junction bases numbered 9, after V lost 5 bases and J lost 0 bases. The CDR3 is 16 residues long. Germline assignment: CDR1 LNHNV and CDR2 YYDKDF (reference sequence). CDR3 in DNA: TGTGCCACCAGCGCGCGATTCGGGACTAGCTCCTACGAGCAGTACTTC. It is translated as CATSARFGTSSYEQYF.

The chain's CDR3 is CASSLDGQGPSTDTQYF. The CDR3 DNA sequence: TGTGCCAGCAGCCTGGACGGGCAGGGGCCTAGCACAGATACGCAGTATTTT. The genes are TRBV7-3 and TRBJ2-3; TRBD1 is a possible D gene (6 bases). V gave up 5 bases and J gave up 0 bases, with 18 bases separating them. This CDR3 spans 17 amino acids. Germline assignment: CDR1 SGHTA and CDR2 FQGTGA.

There are many counts of this clonotype. This rearrangement joins TRBV24-1 to TRBJ2-7; D is perhaps TRBD2 (5 bases). The CDR3 runs 17 residues. Germline values: CDR1 KGHDR, CDR2 SFDVKD. Trimming left V 1 base short and J 4 bases short, with 19 bases between. Here the CDR3 DNA reads TGTGCCACCAGTGATTTCAGGACGGAGGTGGTCGCGTACGAGCAGTACTTC. It encodes CATSDFRTEVVAYEQYF.

This clonotype showed up just a few times. CDR3 sequence reads: CASSGTGVADTQYF. DNA for the CDR3: TGTGCCAGCAGTGGGACAGGGGTCGCAGATACGCAGTATTTT. The chain has TRBV2 and TRBJ2-3, with 9 bases identical to TRBD1. The CDR3 covers 14 residues. CDR1 SNHLY and CDR2 FYNNEI come from the germline V gene. Losses at the gene ends were 4 bases for V and 4 bases for J; bases not matched to a gene: 3.

This clonotype showed up many times. This chain connects TRBV28 to TRBJ1-2, with TRBD1 as a possible D gene (5 bases). Between the trimmed V and J ends, which lost 6 bases and 7 bases, there was a span of 15 bases. There are 13 residues in the CDR3. CDR1 is MDHEN, CDR2 SYDVKM, per germline. CDR3 bases: TGTGCCAGCAGGCTCGGGGCACGGTTTGGCTACACCTTC. This gives the protein CASRLGARFGYTF.

The rearrangement joins TRBV12-3 or TRBV12-4 to TRBJ2-2; D remains unclear. The V and J ends lost 3 bases and 5 bases respectively, with 4 bases between them. The CDR3 is 12 residues long. The DNA of the CDR3 is TGTGCCAGCAGTTTGAGGACCGGGGAGCTGTTTTTT. Its protein product is CASSLRTGELFF.

This clonotype was recorded a few times. The chain is built from TRBV4-1 and TRBJ2-7; TRBD2 agrees at 8 bases. There are 16 residues in the CDR3. The germline V gene encodes CDR1 MGHRA and CDR2 YSYEKL. The V segment lost 2 bases and the J segment 2 bases; nucleotides outside the gene matches: 8. The DNA of the CDR3 is TGCGCCAGCAGCCAAAAAAGCGGGGGTTTAACCTACGAGCAGTACTTC. Protein product: CASSQKSGGLTYEQYF.

V gene TRBV18 combines with J gene TRBJ1-1; no clear D gene. Germline CDR1 and CDR2: KGHSH and LQKENI. V was cut by 6 bases and J by 3 bases, with 8 bases left in between. This CDR3 has 12 amino acids. The CDR3 DNA sequence: TGTGCCAGCTCCTCGGGAGACACTGAAGCTTTCTTT. The encoded protein is CASSSGDTEAFF.

The chain uses TRBV7-9 and TRBJ1-4, with D unresolved. CDR1 and CDR2 (germline): SEHNR, FQNEAQ (reference sequence). The CDR3 is 14 residues long. The germline V and J ends were trimmed by 3 bases and 7 bases, with 12 bases remaining between them. The CDR3 sequence is CASSFYEDGEKLFF. CDR3 in DNA: TGTGCCAGCAGCTTTTATGAGGATGGTGAAAAACTGTTTTTT.

The V and J genes are TRBV18 and TRBJ2-1; 7 nucleotides agree with TRBD2. The CDR3 is made up of 16 amino acids. Trimming took 3 bases from V and 3 from J; bases not matched to a gene: 8. The V gene's germline CDR1 is KGHSH and CDR2 LQKENI. This CDR3 reads CASSPFGGSGYNEQFF. CDR3 nucleotides: TGTGCCAGCTCACCGTTCGGCGGGAGTGGCTACAATGAGCAGTTCTTC.

The V gene is TRBV12-3 or TRBV12-4, the J gene TRBJ2-1; maybe TRBD1 (6 bases). The CDR3 sequence is 14 residues long. The V and J ends lost 5 bases and 6 bases respectively, with 14 bases between them. The CDR3 nucleotides are TGTGCCAGCAGTCTAAAACTAGGGGGCAATGAGCAGTTCTTC. This sequence encodes CASSLKLGGNEQFF.

The CDR3 loop reads CSAREGRRGEQYF. CDR3 nucleotides: TGCAGTGCTAGAGAAGGGCGGCGGGGCGAGCAGTACTTC. The rearrangement links TRBV20-1 to TRBJ2-7; tentatively, D is TRBD2 (6 bases). CDR3 length: 13 amino acids. Germline-derived CDR1 and CDR2 are DFQATT and SNEGSKA (reference sequence). V lost 0 bases to trimming and J lost 6 bases, with 12 bases between them.

This clonotype came up a few times. The chain is built from TRBV2 and TRBJ2-7; TRBD1 aligns across 8 bases. From germline, CDR1 is SNHLY and CDR2 FYNNEI. V shed 6 bases, J shed 6 bases, and the junction held 7 bases outside the gene matches. The CDR3 has 13 amino acids. The CDR3 DNA reads TGTGCCAGCAGGACAGGGGTTTACGCCGAGCAGTACTTC. Its protein is CASRTGVYAEQYF.

The rearrangement links TRBV24-1 to TRBJ2-6; 10 nucleotides agree with TRBD1. The V segment lost 5 bases and the J segment 2 bases; nucleotides outside the gene matches: 2. This CDR3 spans 16 amino acids. Per germline, CDR1 KGHDR and CDR2 SFDVKD. The CDR3, as DNA: TGTGCCACCAGTGGGACAGGGGGTACTGGGGCCAACGTCCTGACTTTC. As protein: CATSGTGGTGANVLTF.

This clonotype has ten or more counts. This chain uses TRBV7-3 with TRBJ2-3; TRBD2 matches 10 bases. The CDR3 contains 14 residues. Germline CDR1 and CDR2: SGHTA and FQGTGA. V lost 5 bases and J lost 6; bases outside the gene matches: 5. DNA for the CDR3: TGTGCCAGCAGCGCAAGCGGGAGGGGGGATACGCAGTATTTT. This gives the protein CASSASGRGDTQYF.

The V call is TRBV28, the J call TRBJ1-4; no definite D call. The CDR3 has 15 amino acids. Trimming shortened V by 5 bases and J by 2 bases, and 12 bases separated the two germline ends. In germline, CDR1 is MDHEN, CDR2 SYDVKM. The CDR3 region is CASSPIPSTNEKLFF. CDR3 sequence (DNA): TGTGCCAGCAGTCCAATTCCGTCGACTAATGAAAAACTGTTTTTT.

Note on this clonotype: One end of the junction fails to match germline, which may point to a read error. V gene TRBV13 combines with J gene TRBJ2-5; a possible D gene is TRBD2 (5 bases). CDR1 is PRHDT and CDR2 is FYEKMQ in the germline V gene (reference sequence). This CDR3 has 14 amino acids. CDR3 in amino acids: CASSESTREETQYF. The CDR3 coding sequence is TGCGCCAGCAGTGAGTCAACTAGGGAGGAGACCCAGTACTTC.

About this clonotype itself: Since a much larger clone is just one base distant, this may be a read error. The V gene is TRBV20-1, the J gene TRBJ2-1; D is possibly TRBD2 (6 bases). The J call is uncertain, as TRBJ2-7 better fits the DNA end. From germline, CDR1 is DFQATT and CDR2 SNEGSKA (reference sequence). This CDR3 contains 14 residues. CDR3 DNA sequence: TGCAGTGCTGAGGTCAGGACTAAGGACAATGAGCAGTACTTC. As protein: CSAEVRTKDNEQYF.